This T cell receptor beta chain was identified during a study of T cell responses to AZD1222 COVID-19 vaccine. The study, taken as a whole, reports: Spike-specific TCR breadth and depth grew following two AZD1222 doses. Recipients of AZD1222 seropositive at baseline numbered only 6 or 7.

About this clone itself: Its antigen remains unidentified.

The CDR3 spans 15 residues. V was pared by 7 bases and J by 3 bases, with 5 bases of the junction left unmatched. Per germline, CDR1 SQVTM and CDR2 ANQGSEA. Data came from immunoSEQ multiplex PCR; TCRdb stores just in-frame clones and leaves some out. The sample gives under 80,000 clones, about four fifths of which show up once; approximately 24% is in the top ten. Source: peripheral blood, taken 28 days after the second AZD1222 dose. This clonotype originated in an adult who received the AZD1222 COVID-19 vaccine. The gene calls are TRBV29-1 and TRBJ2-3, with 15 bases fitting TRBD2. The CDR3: CSGGLAGGPTDTQYF. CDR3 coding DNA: TGCAGCGGCGGACTAGCGGGAGGGCCAACAGATACGCAGTATTTT.